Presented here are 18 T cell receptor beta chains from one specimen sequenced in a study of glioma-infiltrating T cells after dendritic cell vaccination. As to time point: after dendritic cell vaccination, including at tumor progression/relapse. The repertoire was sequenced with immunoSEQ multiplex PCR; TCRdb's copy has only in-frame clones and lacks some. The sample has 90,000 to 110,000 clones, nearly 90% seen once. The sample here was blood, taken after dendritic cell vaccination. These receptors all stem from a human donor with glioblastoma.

The CDR3 here is CSVESSRGAMTQYF. The CDR3 DNA follows: TGCAGCGTTGAATCCTCCAGGGGTGCTATGACCCAGTACTTC. The chain recombines TRBV29-1 with TRBJ2-5; TRBD1 is a possible D gene (6 bases). The CDR3 loop spans 14 amino acids. V was trimmed by 2 bases and J by 7 bases, leaving 17 bases between them. Germline CDR1 is SQVTM and CDR2 is ANQGSEA.

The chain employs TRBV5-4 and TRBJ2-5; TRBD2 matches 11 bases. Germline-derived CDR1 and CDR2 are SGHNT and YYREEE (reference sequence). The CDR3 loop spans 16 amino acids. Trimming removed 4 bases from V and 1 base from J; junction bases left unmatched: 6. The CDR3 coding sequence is TGTGCCAGCAGCCGCCCTAGCGGGAGGACCCAAGAGACCCAGTACTTC. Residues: CASSRPSGRTQETQYF.

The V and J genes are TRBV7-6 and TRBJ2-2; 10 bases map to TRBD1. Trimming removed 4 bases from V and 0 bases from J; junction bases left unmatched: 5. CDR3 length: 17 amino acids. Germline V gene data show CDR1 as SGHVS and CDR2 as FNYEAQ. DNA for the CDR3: TGTGCCAGCAGCTCGGGACAGGGGAGGCCGAACACCGGGGAGCTGTTTTTT. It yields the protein CASSSGQGRPNTGELFF.

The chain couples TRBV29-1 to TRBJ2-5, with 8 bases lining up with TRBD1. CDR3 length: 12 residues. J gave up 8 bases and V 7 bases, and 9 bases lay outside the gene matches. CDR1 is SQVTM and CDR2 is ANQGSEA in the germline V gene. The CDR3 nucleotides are TGCAGCGAGCCCCCTCAGGGGGCTACCCAGTACTTC. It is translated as CSEPPQGATQYF.

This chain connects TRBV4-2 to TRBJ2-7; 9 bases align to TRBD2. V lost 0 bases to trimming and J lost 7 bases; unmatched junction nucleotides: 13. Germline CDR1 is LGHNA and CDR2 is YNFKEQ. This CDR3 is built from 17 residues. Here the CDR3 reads CASSQEELRRGGDEQYF. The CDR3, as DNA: TGTGCCAGCAGCCAAGAAGAACTCCGGCGGGGGGGCGATGAGCAGTACTTC.

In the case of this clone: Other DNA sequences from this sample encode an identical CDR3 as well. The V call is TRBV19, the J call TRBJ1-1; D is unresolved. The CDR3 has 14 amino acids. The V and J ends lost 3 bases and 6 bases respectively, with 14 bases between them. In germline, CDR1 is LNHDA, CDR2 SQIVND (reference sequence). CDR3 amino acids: CASSIEGRGPEAFF. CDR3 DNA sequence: TGTGCCAGTAGTATTGAGGGTAGAGGACCTGAAGCTTTCTTT. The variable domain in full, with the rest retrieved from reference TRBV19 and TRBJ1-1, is DGGITQSPKYLFRKEGQNVTLSCEQNLNHDAMYWYRQDPGQGLRLIYYSQIVNDFQKGDIAEGYSVSREKKESFPLTVTSAQKNPTAFYLCASSIEGRGPEAFFGQGTRLTVV.

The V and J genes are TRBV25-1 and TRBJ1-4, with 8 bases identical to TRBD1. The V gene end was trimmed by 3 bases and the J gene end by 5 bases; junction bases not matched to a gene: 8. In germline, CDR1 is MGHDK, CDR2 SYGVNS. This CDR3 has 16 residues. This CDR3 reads CASSESAGGENEKLFF. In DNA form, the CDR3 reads TGTGCCAGCAGTGAGAGTGCAGGGGGCGAAAATGAAAAACTGTTTTTT.

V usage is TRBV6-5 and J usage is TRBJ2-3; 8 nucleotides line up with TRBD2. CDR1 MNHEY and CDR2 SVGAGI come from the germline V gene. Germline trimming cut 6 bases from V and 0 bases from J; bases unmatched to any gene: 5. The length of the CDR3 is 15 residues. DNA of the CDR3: TGTGCCAGCAGACGCCTAGCGGGTAGCACAGATACGCAGTATTTT. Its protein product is CASRRLAGSTDTQYF.

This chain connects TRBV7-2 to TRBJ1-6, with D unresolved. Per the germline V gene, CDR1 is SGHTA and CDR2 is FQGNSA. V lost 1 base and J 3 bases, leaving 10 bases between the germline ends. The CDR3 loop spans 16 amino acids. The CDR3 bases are TGTGCCAGCAGCTTAGATTCTCGGGGCTATAATTCACCCCTCCACTTT. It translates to CASSLDSRGYNSPLHF.

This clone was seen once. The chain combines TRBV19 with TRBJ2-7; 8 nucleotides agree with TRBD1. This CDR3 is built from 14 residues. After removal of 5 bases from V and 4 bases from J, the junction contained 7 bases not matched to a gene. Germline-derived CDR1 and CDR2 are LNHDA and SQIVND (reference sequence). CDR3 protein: CASSSWTGTYEQYF. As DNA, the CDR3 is TGTGCCAGTAGTTCATGGACAGGGACGTACGAGCAGTACTTC.

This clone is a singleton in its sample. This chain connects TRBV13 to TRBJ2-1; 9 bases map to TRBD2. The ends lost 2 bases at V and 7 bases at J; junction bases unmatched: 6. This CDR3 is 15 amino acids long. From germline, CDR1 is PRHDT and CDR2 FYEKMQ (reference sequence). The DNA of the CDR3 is TGTGCCAGCAGCTTAACCGGGACTAGCAGAAATGAGCAGTTCTTC. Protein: CASSLTGTSRNEQFF.

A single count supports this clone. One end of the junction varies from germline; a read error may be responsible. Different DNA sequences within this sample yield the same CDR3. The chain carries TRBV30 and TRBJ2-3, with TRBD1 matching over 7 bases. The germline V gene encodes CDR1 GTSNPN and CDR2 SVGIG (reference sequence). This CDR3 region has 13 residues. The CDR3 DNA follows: TGTGCCTGGAACAGGGGCCAGAGAGATACGCAATATTTT. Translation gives CAWNRGQRDTQYF.

CDR3 protein: CASSQGTGFYNEQFF. The CDR3 DNA follows: TGTGCCAGCAGCCAAGGGACAGGCTTTTACAATGAGCAGTTCTTC. V and J are TRBV4-2 and TRBJ2-1; the match to TRBD1 covers 7 bases. Germline lookup yields CDR1 LGHNA and CDR2 YNFKEQ. This CDR3 spans 15 amino acids. V dropped 1 base and J dropped 4; count of bases not matched to a gene: 4.

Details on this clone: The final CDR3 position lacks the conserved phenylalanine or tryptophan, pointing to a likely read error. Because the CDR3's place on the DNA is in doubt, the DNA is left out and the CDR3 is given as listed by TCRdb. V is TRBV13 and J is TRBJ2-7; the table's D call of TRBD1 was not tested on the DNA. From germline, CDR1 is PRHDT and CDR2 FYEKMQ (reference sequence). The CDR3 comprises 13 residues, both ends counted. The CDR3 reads CASSVGTERGKAI.

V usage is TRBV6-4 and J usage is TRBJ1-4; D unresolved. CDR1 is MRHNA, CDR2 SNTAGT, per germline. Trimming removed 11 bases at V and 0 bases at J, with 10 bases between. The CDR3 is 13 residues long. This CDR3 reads CAFSRATNEKLFF. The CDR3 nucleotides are TGTGCCTTTTCGAGGGCAACTAATGAAAAACTGTTTTTT.

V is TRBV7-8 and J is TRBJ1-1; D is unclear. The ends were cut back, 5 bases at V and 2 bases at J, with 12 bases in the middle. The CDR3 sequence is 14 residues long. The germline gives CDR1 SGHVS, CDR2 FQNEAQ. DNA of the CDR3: TGTGCCAGCAGCCACCGGGAGGGAAACACTGAAGCTTTCTTT. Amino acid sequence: CASSHREGNTEAFF.

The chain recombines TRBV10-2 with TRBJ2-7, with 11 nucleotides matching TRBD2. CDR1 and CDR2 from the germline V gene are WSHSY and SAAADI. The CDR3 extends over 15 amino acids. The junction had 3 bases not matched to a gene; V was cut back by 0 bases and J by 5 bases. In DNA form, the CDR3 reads TGCGCCAGCAGTGAGTCTAAGACTAGCGGGGACGAGCAGTACTTC. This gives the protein CASSESKTSGDEQYF.

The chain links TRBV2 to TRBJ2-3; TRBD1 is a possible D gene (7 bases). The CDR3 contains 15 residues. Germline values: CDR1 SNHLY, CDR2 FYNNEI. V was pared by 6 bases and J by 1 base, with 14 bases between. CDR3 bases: TGTGCCAGCAGCGAGGGGGCTAGCGGCACAGATACGCAGTATTTT. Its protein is CASSEGASGTDTQYF.